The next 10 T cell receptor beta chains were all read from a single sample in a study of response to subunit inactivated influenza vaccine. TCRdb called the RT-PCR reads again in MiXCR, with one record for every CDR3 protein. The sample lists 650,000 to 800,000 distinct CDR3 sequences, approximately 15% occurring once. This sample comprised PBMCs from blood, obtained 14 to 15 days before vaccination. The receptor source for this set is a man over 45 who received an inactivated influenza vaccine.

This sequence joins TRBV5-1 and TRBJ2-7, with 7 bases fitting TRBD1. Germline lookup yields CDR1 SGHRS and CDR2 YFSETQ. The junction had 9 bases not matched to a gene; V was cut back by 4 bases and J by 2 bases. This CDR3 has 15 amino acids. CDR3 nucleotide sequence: TGCGCCAGCAGCCTGACAGGGATGGGTCCCTACGAGCAGTACTTC. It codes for CASSLTGMGPYEQYF.

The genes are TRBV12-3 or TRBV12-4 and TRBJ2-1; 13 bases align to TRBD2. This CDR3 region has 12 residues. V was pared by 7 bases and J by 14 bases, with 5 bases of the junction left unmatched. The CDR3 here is CASNPGTSGEFF. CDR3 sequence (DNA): TGTGCCAGCAACCCCGGGACTAGCGGGGAGTTCTTC.

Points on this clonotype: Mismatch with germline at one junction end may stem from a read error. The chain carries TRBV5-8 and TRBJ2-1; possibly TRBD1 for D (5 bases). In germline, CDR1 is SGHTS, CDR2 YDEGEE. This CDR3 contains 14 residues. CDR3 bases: TGTGCCAGCAGCTTGGAGGGGCCGGACGCCAGGCAGTTGTTC. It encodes CASSLEGPDARQLF.

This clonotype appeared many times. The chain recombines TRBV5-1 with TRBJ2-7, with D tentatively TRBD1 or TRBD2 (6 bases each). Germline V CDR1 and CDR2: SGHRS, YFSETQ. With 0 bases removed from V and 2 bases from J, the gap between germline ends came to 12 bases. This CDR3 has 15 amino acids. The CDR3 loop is CASSLAAGGPYEQYF. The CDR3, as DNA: TGCGCCAGCAGCTTGGCCGCCGGGGGCCCCTACGAGCAGTACTTC.

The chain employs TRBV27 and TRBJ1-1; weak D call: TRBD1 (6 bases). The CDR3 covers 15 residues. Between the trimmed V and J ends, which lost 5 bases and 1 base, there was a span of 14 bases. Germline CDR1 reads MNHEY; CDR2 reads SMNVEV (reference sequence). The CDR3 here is CASSRTQGRNTEAFF. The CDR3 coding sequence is TGTGCCAGCAGTCGCACCCAGGGGCGGAACACTGAAGCTTTCTTT.

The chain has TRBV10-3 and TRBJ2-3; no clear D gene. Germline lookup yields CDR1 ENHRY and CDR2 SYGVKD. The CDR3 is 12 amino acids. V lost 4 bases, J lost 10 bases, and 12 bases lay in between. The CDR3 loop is CAISGSSDAQYF. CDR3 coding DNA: TGTGCCATCAGTGGTTCATCGGATGCGCAGTATTTT.

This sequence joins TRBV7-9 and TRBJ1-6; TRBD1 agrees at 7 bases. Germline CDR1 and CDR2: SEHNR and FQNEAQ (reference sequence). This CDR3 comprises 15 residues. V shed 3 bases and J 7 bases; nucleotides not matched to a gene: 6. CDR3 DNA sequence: TGTGCCAGCAGCTTGGAGGACAGGATCAATTCACCCCTCCACTTT. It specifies CASSLEDRINSPLHF.

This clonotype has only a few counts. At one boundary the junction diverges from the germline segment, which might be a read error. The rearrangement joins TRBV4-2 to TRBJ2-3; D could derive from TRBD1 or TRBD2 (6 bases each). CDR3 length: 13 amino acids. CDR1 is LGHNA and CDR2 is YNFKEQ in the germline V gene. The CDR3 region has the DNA TGTGCCAGCAGCCAAGATGTAGTAACACCGGGGGCTTTT. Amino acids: CASSQDVVTPGAF.

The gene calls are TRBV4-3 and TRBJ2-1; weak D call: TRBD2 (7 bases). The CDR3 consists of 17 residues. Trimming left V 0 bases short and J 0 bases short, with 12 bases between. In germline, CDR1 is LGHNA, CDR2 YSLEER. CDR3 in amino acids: CASSQEGGRSSYNEQFF. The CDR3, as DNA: TGCGCCAGCAGCCAAGAGGGGGGGCGCTCCTCCTACAATGAGCAGTTCTTC.

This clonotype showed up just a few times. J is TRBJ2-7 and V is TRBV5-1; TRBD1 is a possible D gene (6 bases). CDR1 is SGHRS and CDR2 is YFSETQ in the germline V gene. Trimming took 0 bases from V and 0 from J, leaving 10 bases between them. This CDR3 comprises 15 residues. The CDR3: CASSLGGQNSYEQYF. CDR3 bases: TGCGCCAGCAGCTTGGGGGGACAAAACTCCTACGAGCAGTACTTC.